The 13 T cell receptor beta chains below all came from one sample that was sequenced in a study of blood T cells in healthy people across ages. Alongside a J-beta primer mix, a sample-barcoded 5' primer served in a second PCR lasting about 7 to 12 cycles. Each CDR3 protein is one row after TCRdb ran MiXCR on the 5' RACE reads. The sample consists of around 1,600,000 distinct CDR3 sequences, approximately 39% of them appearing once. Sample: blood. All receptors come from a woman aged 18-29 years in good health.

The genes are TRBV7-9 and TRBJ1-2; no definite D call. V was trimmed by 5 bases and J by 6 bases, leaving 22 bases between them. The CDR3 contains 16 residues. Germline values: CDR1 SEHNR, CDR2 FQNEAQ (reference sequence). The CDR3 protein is CASSLRLLGGLNGYTF. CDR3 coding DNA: TGTGCCAGCAGCCTAAGGTTGTTGGGAGGGCTAAATGGCTACACCTTC.

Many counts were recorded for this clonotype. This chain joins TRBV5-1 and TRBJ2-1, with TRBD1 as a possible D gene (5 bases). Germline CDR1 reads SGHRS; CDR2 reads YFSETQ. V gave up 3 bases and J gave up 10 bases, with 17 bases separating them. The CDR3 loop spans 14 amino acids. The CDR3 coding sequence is TGCGCCAGCAGCTGGGCCCCTTCAGGGTGGGAGCAGTTCTTC. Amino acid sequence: CASSWAPSGWEQFF.

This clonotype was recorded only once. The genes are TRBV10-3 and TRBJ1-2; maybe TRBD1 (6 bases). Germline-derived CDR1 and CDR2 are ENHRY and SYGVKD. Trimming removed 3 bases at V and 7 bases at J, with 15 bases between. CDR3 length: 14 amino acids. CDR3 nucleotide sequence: TGTGCCATCAGTGACCCAGGGGACTTTATTGGCTACACCTTC. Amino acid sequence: CAISDPGDFIGYTF.

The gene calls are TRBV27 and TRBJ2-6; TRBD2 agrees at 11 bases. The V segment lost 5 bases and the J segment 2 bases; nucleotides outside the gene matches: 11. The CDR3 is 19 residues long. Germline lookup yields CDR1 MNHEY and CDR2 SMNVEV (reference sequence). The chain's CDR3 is CASSLRLAGHLTGANVLTF. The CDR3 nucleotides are TGTGCCAGCAGTCTGCGACTAGCGGGACACCTCACTGGGGCCAACGTCCTGACTTTC.

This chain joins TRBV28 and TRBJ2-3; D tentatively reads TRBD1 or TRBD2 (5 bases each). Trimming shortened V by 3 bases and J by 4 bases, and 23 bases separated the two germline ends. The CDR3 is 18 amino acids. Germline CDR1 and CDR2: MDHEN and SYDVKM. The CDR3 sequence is CASSFIPGVGVGADTQYF. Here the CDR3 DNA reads TGTGCCAGCAGTTTCATCCCTGGGGTGGGGGTAGGGGCAGATACGCAGTATTTT.

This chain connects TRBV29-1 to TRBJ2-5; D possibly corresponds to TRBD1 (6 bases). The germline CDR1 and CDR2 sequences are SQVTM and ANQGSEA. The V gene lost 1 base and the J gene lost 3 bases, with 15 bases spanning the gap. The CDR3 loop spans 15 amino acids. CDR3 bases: TGCAGCGTTGAAGTCGTCCAGGGGAAGGAAGAGACCCAGTACTTC. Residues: CSVEVVQGKEETQYF.

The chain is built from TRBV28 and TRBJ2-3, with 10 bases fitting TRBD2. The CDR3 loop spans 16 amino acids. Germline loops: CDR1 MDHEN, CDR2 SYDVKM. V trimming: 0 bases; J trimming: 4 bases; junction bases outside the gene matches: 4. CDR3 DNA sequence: TGTGCCAGCAGTTTATGGATAGCGGGAGGCTCAGATACGCAGTATTTT. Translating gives CASSLWIAGGSDTQYF.

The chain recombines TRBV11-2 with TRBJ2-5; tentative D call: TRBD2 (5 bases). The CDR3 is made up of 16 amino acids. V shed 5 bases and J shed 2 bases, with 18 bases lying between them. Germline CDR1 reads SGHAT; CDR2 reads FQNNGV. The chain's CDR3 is CASSGLASGPQETQYF. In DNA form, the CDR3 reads TGTGCCAGCAGCGGTCTCGCCAGCGGTCCGCAAGAGACCCAGTACTTC.

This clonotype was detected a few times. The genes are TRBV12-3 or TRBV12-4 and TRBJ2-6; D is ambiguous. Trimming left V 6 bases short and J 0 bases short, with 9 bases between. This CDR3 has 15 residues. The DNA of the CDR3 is TGTGCCAGCAGCACTGTGCACTCTGGGGCCAACGTCCTGACTTTC. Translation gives CASSTVHSGANVLTF.

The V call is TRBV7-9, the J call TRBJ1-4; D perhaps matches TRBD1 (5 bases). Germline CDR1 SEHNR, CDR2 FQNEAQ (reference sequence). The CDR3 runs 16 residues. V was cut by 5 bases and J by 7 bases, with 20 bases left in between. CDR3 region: CASSRPEAGLREKLFF. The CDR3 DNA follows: TGTGCCAGCAGCCGACCGGAGGCGGGACTTCGTGAAAAACTGTTTTTT.

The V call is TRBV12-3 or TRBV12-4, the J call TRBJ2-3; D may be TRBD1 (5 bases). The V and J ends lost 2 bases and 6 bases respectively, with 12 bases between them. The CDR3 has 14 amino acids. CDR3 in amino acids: CASSLKGMADTQYF. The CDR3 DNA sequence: TGTGCCAGCAGTTTAAAGGGGATGGCTGATACGCAGTATTTT.

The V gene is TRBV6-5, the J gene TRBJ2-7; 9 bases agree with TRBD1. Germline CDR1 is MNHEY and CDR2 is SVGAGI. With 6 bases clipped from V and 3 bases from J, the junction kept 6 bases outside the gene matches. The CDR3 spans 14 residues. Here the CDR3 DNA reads TGTGCCAGCAGAGTGGGACAGGGCCTCTACGAGCAGTACTTC. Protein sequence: CASRVGQGLYEQYF.

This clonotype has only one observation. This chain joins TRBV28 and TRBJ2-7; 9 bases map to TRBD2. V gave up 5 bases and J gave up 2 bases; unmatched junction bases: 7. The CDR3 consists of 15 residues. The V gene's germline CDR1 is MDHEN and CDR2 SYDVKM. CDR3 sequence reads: CASSPTAGGPYEQYF. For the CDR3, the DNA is TGTGCCAGCAGTCCCACAGCGGGAGGCCCCTACGAGCAGTACTTC.